This entry features one T cell receptor beta chain sequence. What it recognizes is unknown. This specimen belongs to a study of T cell repertoires in cytomegalovirus infection. TCRdb ran MiXCR on the reads and lists one entry per CDR3 protein. There are 640,000 or so distinct CDR3 sequences in the sample; around 35% occur only once, and about 20% lies in the top ten. V lost 5 bases, J lost 6 bases, and 7 bases stayed unmatched. This CDR3 has 14 residues. Germline CDR1 is SGHVS and CDR2 is FQNEAQ. The chain couples TRBV7-8 to TRBJ2-1, with TRBD1 matching 7 bases. This material consisted of cultured PBMCs, taken from culture after CMV antigen stimulation. This TCR derives from a human donor in good health (CMV status not recorded). Some clones in this sample may be carry-over from other donors' samples. The CDR3 is CASSITGVGNEQFF. The CDR3 DNA reads TGTGCCAGCAGCATAACAGGGGTAGGCAATGAGCAGTTCTTC.